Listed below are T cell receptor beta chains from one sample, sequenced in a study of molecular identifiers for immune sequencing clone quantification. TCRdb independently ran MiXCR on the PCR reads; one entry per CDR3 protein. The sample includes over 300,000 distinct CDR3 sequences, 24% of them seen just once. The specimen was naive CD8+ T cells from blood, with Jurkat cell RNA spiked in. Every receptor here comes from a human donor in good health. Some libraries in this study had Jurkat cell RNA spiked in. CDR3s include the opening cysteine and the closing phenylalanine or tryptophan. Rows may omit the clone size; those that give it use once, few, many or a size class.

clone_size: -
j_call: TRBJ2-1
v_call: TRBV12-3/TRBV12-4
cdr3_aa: CASSVVLQGASYNEQFF

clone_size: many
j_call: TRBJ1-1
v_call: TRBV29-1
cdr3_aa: CSVSGNTEAFF

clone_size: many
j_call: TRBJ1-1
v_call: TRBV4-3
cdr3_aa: CASSQARTDTEAFF

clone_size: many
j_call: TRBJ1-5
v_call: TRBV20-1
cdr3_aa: CSASIGTGISNQPQHF

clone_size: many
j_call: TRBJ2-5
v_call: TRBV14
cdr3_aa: CASSHRGSQAQYF

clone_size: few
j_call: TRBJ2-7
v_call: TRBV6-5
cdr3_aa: CASRRQSTYEQYF

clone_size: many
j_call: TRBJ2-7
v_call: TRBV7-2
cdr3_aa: CASSSPGAGGYEQYF

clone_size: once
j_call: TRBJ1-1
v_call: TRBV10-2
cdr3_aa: CASSPEDAEAFF

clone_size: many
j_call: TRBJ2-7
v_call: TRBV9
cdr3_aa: CASSSQGPPQYF

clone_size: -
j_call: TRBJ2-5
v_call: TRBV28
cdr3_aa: CASRRQIPDRTVQYF

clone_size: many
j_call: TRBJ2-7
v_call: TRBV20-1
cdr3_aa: CSAERLAGGYEQYF

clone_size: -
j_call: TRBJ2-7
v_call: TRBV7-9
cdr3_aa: CASSAGQGAAYEQYF

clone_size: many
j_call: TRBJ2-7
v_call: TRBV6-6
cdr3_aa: CASSYSQGQGYHEQYF

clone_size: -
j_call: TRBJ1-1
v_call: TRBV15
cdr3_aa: CVTSSDRGPVDTEAFF

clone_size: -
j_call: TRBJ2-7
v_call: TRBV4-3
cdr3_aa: CASSQDAGSPEQYF

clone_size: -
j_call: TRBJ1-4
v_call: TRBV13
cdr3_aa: CASSLGGGGSYEKLFF

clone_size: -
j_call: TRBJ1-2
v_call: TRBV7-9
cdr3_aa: CASSSAGTDYGYTF

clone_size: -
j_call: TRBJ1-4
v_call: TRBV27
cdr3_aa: CASSSSGTGLLVGEKLFF

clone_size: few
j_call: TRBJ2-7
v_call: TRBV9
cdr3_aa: CASSVGDGGEQYF

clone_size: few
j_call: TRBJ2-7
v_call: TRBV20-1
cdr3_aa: CSARPFKDSTYEQYF